The present TCR beta chain was sequenced within a study of PD-1 blockade in classical Hodgkin lymphoma (dated by TCRdb to 2018 to 2021). With regard to the full study: Nivolumab dosing was 3 mg/kg intravenously every 2 weeks, continuing until either disease progression or unacceptable toxicity. To define a peripheral blood immune signature of response to PD-1 blockade in classical Hodgkin lymphoma, the study combined TCR beta sequencing with CyTOF. General conclusions and limits of the study: The study was limited to a single clinical trial cohort, and causes of repertoire differences, possibly disease activity or prior therapy, remained undefined. Patients starting nivolumab less than 1 year after ASCT had lower diversity and were excluded from later analyses to avoid confounding by immune reconstitution. A significant rise by C4D1 was seen in CD4+ but not CD8+ TCR diversity (p=0.0027 vs p=0.16), with the rise being most apparent in complete responders (p=0.02). Baseline diversity similar to that of newly diagnosed patients was observed in trial patients achieving complete response, whereas significantly lower diversity was observed in partial responders and progressors. Baseline TCR diversity was reported as lower in newly diagnosed patients than in healthy donors, and lower still in relapsed/refractory patients.

From the cysteine up to the phenylalanine, the CDR3 has a length of 15 residues. The only DNA kept is the CDR3, 45 bases in frame from the first base. The germline V end is reduced by 1 base and the J end by 4 bases; junction bases left unmatched: 6. CDR1 and CDR2 were assigned from the germline V gene as KGHSH and LQKENI. The time point label on this specimen signifies: cycle 4 day 1 (C4D1), after 6 weeks of nivolumab. Every trial patient had relapsed after autologous stem cell transplantation, and cohorts A, B and C differed in prior brentuximab vedotin exposure. Magnetic negative selection with a Miltenyi CD4+ T cell isolation kit was used to purify CD4+ T cells from thawed PBMCs. A total of roughly 57 patients with relapsed/refractory classical Hodgkin lymphoma made up the trial cohort, and each patient's best overall response was complete response, partial response or progressive disease. In the multi-cohort phase II CheckMate 205 trial, trial patients received single-agent nivolumab. Best overall response was determined by an independent review committee according to the 2007 International Working Group response criteria. Trial PBMCs were collected just before the start of nivolumab (C1D1) and during therapy at cycle 2 day 1 and cycle 4 day 1. Peripheral blood was collected in 8 mL Vacutainer Cell Preparation Tubes, from which PBMCs were isolated by centrifugation and then cryopreserved. Purified CD4+ and CD8+ fractions were prepared only for cases where an additional PBMC sample was available. Magnetically labelled cells were depleted on LS columns in a quadroMACS separator, and the flow-through was collected as the purified fraction.

Comment on this clone: Its antigen specificity is not known. It has no much larger one-base neighbor in the sample; base qualities were not kept.

The Qiagen DNeasy kit was used to extract genomic DNA from unsorted PBMCs and from the negatively selected CD4+ and CD8+ fractions. TCR beta CDR3 regions were amplified by immunoSEQ multiplex PCR using primers annealing to V and J segments. A synthetic immune receptor repertoire was used to minimize amplification bias, and remaining bias was computationally removed after sequencing. In the paper's pipeline: Repertoire diversity was quantified as the Shannon entropy index using custom Python scripts. Unsorted, CD4+ and CD8+ repertoires were analyzed separately, except in combined analyses where CD4+ and CD8+ sequences were merged in silico. A clone counted as expanded when the clone's frequency after treatment rose at least 2-fold relative to C1D1, and clones undetected at baseline were given a pseudocount of 0.5. Clones with 0 or 1 copy at C1D1 were classified as singleton clones, and clones with 2 or more copies were classified as non-singleton clones. Clones expanded in unsorted samples were annotated as CD4+, CD8+ or unknown by matching protein sequences in sorted samples from the same patient. Wilcoxon tests on paired samples were used to test changes in diversity from C1D1 to C4D1. TCRdb took this table from immuneACCESS and kept in-frame rearrangements with V and J called. Such tables lack part of the clones; where checked against another copy, unresolved V genes explain under half of the gap, and the rest is unexplained. Clonal size and the V and J genes are those of that table, whereas D and trimming came from the DNA. The sample table lists 25,000 to 35,000 clones, roughly four fifths of them with a count of one. The top ten clones comprise approximately 0.52% of the sample.

The sequences come from CD4+ T cells from blood, collected before the fourth cycle of nivolumab. The V gene is TRBV18 and the J gene is TRBJ2-7; a stretch of 8 junction bases matches TRBD1. The origin of this receptor is a human donor with classical Hodgkin lymphoma. The CDR3 is CASSPRAGGLYEQYF. The nucleotide sequence reads TGTGCCAGCTCACCACGGGCAGGGGGCTTATACGAGCAGTACTTC.